The rows below give T cell receptor beta chains drawn from one sample of a study of blood T cell repertoires in COVID-19. Assay: immunoSEQ multiplex PCR; the TCRdb copy retains only in-frame clones and omits some. The repertoire holds 140,000 or so clones, with roughly 85% as singletons. The sequenced material came from peripheral blood. Every receptor here comes from a man aged 50 to 60 with acute or convalescent COVID-19. CDR3s include the opening cysteine and the closing phenylalanine or tryptophan. Clone sizes are given selectively: once, few, many, or a class where the clone is expanded.

CDR3aa,v_gene,abundance,j_gene
CASSLYLENTEAFF,TRBV5-1,NA,TRBJ1-1
CASSYWGQNSPLHF,TRBV6-5,NA,TRBJ1-6
CAGKDRVNTEAFF,TRBV10-3,NA,TRBJ1-1
CASSTSGGALSYEQYF,TRBV13,NA,TRBJ2-7
CAVNRGTDTQYF,TRBV10-2,NA,TRBJ2-3
CASSTGQGGTNEKLFF,TRBV5-1,NA,TRBJ1-4
CSVERNRGLSETQYF,TRBV29-1,NA,TRBJ2-5
CASSLALGEGTEAFF,TRBV5-4,NA,TRBJ1-1
CASSPLPGQGYEQYF,TRBV7-3,NA,TRBJ2-7
CASSPRTGNTEAFF,TRBV11-3,NA,TRBJ1-1
CASSYSWRAGNEQFF,TRBV6-5,NA,TRBJ2-1
CASSVYRDTEAFF,TRBV14,NA,TRBJ1-1
CASSRMGNNSPLHF,TRBV2,NA,TRBJ1-6
CASRGPGQGSNTQYF,TRBV6-5,NA,TRBJ2-3
CASSWTSSYEQYF,TRBV6-6,NA,TRBJ2-7
CASGDGGVNQPQHF,TRBV10-2,NA,TRBJ1-5
CASSRGDRANDGGETQYF,TRBV7-9,NA,TRBJ2-5
CASSYRVSPLHF,TRBV12-3/TRBV12-4,few,TRBJ1-6
CASSPRATSGRRNEQFF,TRBV28,NA,TRBJ2-1
CASSSRGATDTQYF,TRBV11-3,NA,TRBJ2-3
CASSFAGIQETQYF,TRBV5-4,NA,TRBJ2-5
CASSLNQGPGTGELFF,TRBV7-3,NA,TRBJ2-2
CASSYQGAGTEAFF,TRBV6-5,NA,TRBJ1-1
CAWSGQGFNSPLHF,TRBV30,few,TRBJ1-6
CASSQVTAANTGELFF,TRBV14,few,TRBJ2-2